Listed below are T cell receptor beta chains from one sample, sequenced in a study of technical replicates of blood from several donors. The data were produced by immunoSEQ multiplex PCR, yet TCRdb's version contains in-frame clones alone and is incomplete. The table shows tens of thousands of clones, with roughly 93% occurring only once. The sample taken for sequencing was T cells isolated from PBMCs. Receptors originate from a human donor in good health. The CDR3 runs from the conserved cysteine through the conserved F or W. A D gene is named only where the DNA matches it firmly. Size is omitted from some rows. Given values are once, few, many or a class for expanded clones.

d_call	v_call	clone_size	j_call	cdr3_aa	cdr3_nt
TRBD2	TRBV27	NA	TRBJ2-2	CASSLRLAGVRTGELFF	TGTGCCAGCAGTTTAAGACTAGCGGGAGTTAGGACCGGGGAGCTGTTTTTT
NA	TRBV7-2	NA	TRBJ1-4	CASSRVPGKLFF	TGTGCCAGCAGCCGCGTCCCGGGAAAACTGTTTTTT
TRBD2	TRBV19	NA	TRBJ2-1	CASSPLREIDEQFF	TGTGCCAGTAGTCCGTTGCGGGAGATCGATGAGCAGTTCTTC
TRBD1	TRBV7-2	NA	TRBJ2-5	CASSDRGVAWETQYF	TGTGCCAGCAGCGACAGGGGGGTTGCTTGGGAGACCCAGTACTTC
NA	TRBV10-3	once	TRBJ2-5	CATHREGGETQYF	TGTGCCACCCACAGGGAAGGTGGAGAGACCCAGTACTTC
NA	TRBV9	NA	TRBJ1-3	CASSVMGPGPSGNTIYF	TGTGCCAGCAGCGTAATGGGTCCAGGGCCGTCCGGAAACACCATATATTTT
NA	TRBV11-3	NA	TRBJ1-2	CASSLDSRGVGYTF	TGTGCCAGCAGCTTAGATAGTCGGGGTGTGGGCTACACCTTC
NA	TRBV6-5	NA	TRBJ1-2	CASSYSTQNYGYTF	TGTGCCAGCAGTTACTCGACTCAGAACTATGGCTACACCTTC
TRBD2	TRBV7-9	NA	TRBJ2-2	CASSPRWGTSVFTGELFF	TGTGCCAGCAGCCCGCGATGGGGGACTAGCGTCTTCACCGGGGAGCTGTTTTTT
TRBD1	TRBV7-9	NA	TRBJ2-7	CASSLKGGTGHEQYF	TGTGCCAGCAGCTTAAAGGGCGGGACAGGGCATGAGCAGTACTTC
TRBD2	TRBV7-3	NA	TRBJ2-5	CASSNQGLARETQYF	TGTGCCAGCAGCAACCAAGGACTAGCGAGAGAGACCCAGTACTTC
TRBD1	TRBV7-2	NA	TRBJ1-2	CASSSGTGAGYTF	TGTGCCAGCAGCTCCGGGACAGGGGCCGGCTACACCTTC
NA	TRBV28	NA	TRBJ2-7	CASSTAGEYEQYF	TGTGCCAGCAGTACGGCAGGGGAGTACGAGCAGTACTTC
TRBD1	TRBV20-1	once	TRBJ1-1	CSALRDSEAFF	TGCAGTGCTTTACGGGACAGCGAAGCTTTCTTT
TRBD1	TRBV28	NA	TRBJ2-1	CASSSGQGGSEQFF	TGTGCCAGCAGCTCGGGACAGGGCGGATCTGAGCAGTTCTTC
NA	TRBV7-9	NA	TRBJ2-5	CASSLIMETQYF	TGTGCCAGCAGCTTAATAATGGAGACCCAGTACTTC
NA	TRBV28	NA	TRBJ2-7	CASKGEGAGFTYEQYF	TGTGCCAGCAAAGGAGAGGGCGCGGGATTTACCTACGAGCAGTACTTC
TRBD2	TRBV7-2	NA	TRBJ2-2	CASRGLAVDTGELFF	TGTGCCAGCAGAGGACTAGCGGTAGACACCGGGGAGCTGTTTTTT
NA	TRBV12-5	once	TRBJ2-1	CASGLEGGYNEQFF	TGTGCTAGTGGTTTGGAGGGCGGGTACAATGAGCAGTTCTTC
TRBD1	TRBV10-3	NA	TRBJ1-5	CAIRSDRGEEPQHF	TGTGCCATCAGATCCGACAGGGGAGAGGAGCCCCAGCATTTT
NA	TRBV6-1	NA	TRBJ2-5	CASTNNRIPQETQYF	TGTGCCAGCACGAACAACAGGATACCCCAAGAGACCCAGTACTTC
NA	TRBV13	NA	TRBJ2-2	CASSYPLSDTNTGELFF	TGTGCCAGCAGCTACCCTTTGTCGGACACGAACACCGGGGAGCTGTTTTTT
NA	TRBV27	NA	TRBJ1-1	CASSLWADQGTEAFF	TGTGCCAGCAGTTTATGGGCGGACCAGGGCACTGAAGCTTTCTTT
NA	TRBV5-6	NA	TRBJ1-2	CASSLYETRGYTF	TGTGCCAGCAGCTTGTATGAGACTCGTGGCTACACCTTC
NA	TRBV2	once	TRBJ2-1	CASSELATSEQFF	TGTGCCAGCAGTGAGCTAGCGACTAGTGAGCAGTTCTTC
TRBD1	TRBV5-4	once	TRBJ1-1	CASSQGGAGKNTEAFF	TGTGCCAGCAGCCAAGGGGGCGCCGGAAAGAACACTGAAGCTTTCTTT
NA	TRBV9	NA	TRBJ1-1	CASSVVSEKRGFF	TGTGCCAGCAGCGTGGTCAGCGAGAAAAGGGGTTTCTTT
NA	TRBV28	NA	TRBJ2-2	CASSLFSNTGELFF	TGTGCCAGCAGTTTATTTAGTAACACCGGGGAGCTGTTTTTT
NA	TRBV19	few	TRBJ2-7	CASSIQKRGEQYF	TGTGCCAGTAGTATACAAAAGAGAGGGGAGCAGTACTTC
NA	TRBV2	NA	TRBJ2-7	CASSEVHGGQGYEQYF	TGTGCCAGCAGTGAAGTCCACGGAGGGCAGGGCTACGAGCAGTACTTC
TRBD1	TRBV19	NA	TRBJ2-7	CASSVGTGTYEQYF	TGTGCCAGTAGTGTCGGGACAGGGACCTACGAGCAGTACTTC
NA	TRBV11-2	NA	TRBJ1-1	CASSSESGVTEAFF	TGTGCCAGCAGCTCAGAATCAGGGGTGACTGAAGCTTTCTTT
TRBD2	TRBV4-2	NA	TRBJ2-3	CASSRRLAGGEGDTQYF	TGTGCCAGCAGCCGTCGACTAGCGGGAGGGGAGGGAGATACGCAGTATTTT
NA	TRBV7-2	NA	TRBJ2-1	CASSLRTYEQFF	TGTGCCAGCAGCTTAAGGACTTATGAGCAGTTCTTC
TRBD2	TRBV4-1	NA	TRBJ2-1	CASSQRGDYNEQFF	TGCGCCAGCAGCCAGCGGGGGGACTACAATGAGCAGTTCTTC
TRBD2	TRBV5-1	NA	TRBJ2-4	CASSLETSGGPPKNIQYF	TGCGCCAGCAGCTTGGAGACTAGCGGGGGCCCTCCCAAAAACATTCAGTACTTC
TRBD2	TRBV5-1	NA	TRBJ2-3	CASSFGSGGAADTQYF	TGCGCCAGCAGCTTCGGGTCGGGAGGGGCAGCGGATACGCAGTATTTT
TRBD1	TRBV28	NA	TRBJ1-1	CASSFLGQVRRAFF	TGTGCCAGCAGTTTTCTTGGACAGGTCCGTCGGGCTTTCTTT
NA	TRBV4-1	NA	TRBJ1-5	CASSQAGYSNQPQHF	TGCGCCAGCAGCCAAGCAGGGTATAGCAATCAGCCCCAGCATTTT
NA	TRBV4-1	NA	TRBJ2-7	CASSHRSGESVNEQYF	TGCGCCAGCAGCCACCGTTCGGGGGAGTCGGTCAACGAGCAGTACTTC
TRBD2	TRBV4-1	NA	TRBJ2-3	CASSQEPESGSSDTQYF	TGCGCCAGCAGCCAAGAACCGGAGAGCGGGAGCTCAGATACGCAGTATTTT
TRBD1	TRBV19	NA	TRBJ1-4	CASSSRSLGTGLATNEKLFF	TGTGCCAGTAGTAGCCGATCTCTCGGGACAGGACTTGCAACTAATGAAAAACTGTTTTTT
TRBD1	TRBV6-5	once	TRBJ1-2	CASSYSWTGQHYGYTF	TGTGCCAGCAGTTACTCGTGGACAGGGCAACACTATGGCTACACCTTC
TRBD1	TRBV30	NA	TRBJ1-2	CARDRTGNHYGYTF	TGTGCCCGGGACAGGACAGGGAATCACTATGGCTACACCTTC